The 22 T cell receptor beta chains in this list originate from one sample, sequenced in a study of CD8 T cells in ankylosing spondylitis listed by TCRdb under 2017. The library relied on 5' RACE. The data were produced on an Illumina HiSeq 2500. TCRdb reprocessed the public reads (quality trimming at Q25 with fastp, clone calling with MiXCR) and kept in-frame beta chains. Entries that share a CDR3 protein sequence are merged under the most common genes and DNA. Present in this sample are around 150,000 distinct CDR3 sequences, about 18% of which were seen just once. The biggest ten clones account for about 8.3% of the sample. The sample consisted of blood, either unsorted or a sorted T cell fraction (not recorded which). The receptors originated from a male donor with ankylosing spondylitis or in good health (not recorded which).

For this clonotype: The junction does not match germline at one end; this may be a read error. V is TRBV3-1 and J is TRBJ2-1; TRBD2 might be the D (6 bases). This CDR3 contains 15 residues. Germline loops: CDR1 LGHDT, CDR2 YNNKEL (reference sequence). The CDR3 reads CVSSQGARGYNEQFF. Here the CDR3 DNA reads TGTGTCAGCAGCCAAGGCGCGCGGGGTTACAATGAGCAGTTCTTC.

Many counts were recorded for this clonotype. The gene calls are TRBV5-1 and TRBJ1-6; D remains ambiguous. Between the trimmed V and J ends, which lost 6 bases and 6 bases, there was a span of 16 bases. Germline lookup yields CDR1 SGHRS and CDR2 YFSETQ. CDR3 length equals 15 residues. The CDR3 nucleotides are TGCGCCAGCACCCTGGACGGCAGCGTTAATTCACCCCTCCACTTT. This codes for CASTLDGSVNSPLHF.

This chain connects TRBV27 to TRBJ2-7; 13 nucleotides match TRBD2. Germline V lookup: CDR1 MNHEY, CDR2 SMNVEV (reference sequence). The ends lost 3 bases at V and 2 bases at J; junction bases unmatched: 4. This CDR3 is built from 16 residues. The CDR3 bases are TGTGCCAGCAGTTTTAGGACTAGCGGGGGTACCTACGAGCAGTACTTC. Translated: CASSFRTSGGTYEQYF.

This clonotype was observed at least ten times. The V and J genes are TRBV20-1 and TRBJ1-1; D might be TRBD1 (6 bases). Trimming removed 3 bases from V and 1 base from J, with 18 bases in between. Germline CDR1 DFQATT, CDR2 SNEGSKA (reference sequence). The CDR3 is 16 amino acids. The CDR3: CSARQGLTFSNTEAFF. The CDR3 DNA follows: TGCAGTGCTAGGCAGGGGCTGACCTTTTCGAACACTGAAGCTTTCTTT.

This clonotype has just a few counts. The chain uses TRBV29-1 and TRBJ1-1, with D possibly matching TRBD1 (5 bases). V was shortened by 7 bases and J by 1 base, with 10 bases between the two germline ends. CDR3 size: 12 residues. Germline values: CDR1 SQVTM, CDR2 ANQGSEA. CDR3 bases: TGCAGCGGGGGGATGAGGAACACTGAAGCTTTCTTT. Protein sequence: CSGGMRNTEAFF.

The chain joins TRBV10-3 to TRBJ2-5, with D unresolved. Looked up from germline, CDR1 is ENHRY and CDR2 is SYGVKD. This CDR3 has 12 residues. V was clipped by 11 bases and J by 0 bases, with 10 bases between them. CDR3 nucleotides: TGTGCCTCGACTGCCAACCAAGAGACCCAGTACTTC. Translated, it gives CASTANQETQYF.

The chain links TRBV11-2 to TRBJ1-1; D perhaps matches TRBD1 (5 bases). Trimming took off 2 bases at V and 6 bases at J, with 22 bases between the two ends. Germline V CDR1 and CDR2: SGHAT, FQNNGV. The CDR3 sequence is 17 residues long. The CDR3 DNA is TGTGCCAGCAGCTTACGTTATAGGGACGGACTGAAGGCTGAAGCTTTCTTT. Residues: CASSLRYRDGLKAEAFF.

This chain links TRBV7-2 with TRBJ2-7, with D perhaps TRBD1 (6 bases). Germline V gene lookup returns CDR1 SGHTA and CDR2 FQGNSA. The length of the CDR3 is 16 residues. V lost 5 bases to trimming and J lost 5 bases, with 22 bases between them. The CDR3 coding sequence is TGTGCCAGCAGCCGTTTCAATCCAGGGGCCGGAGACGAGCAGTACTTC. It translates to CASSRFNPGAGDEQYF.

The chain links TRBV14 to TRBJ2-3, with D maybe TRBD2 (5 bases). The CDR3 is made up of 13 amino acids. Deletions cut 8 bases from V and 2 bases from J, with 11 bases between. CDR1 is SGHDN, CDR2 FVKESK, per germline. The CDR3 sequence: CASEERNTDTQYF. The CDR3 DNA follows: TGTGCCAGCGAGGAGCGGAACACAGATACGCAGTATTTT.

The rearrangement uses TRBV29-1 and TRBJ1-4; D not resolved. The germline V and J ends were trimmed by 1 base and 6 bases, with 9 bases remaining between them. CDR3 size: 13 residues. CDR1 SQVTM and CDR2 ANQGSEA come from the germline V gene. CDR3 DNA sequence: TGCAGCGTTGAAGCCCCAGCGGATGAAAAACTGTTTTTT. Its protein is CSVEAPADEKLFF.

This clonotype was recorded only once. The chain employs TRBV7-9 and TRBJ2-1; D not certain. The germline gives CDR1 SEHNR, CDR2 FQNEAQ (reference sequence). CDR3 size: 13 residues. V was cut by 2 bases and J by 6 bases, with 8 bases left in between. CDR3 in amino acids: CASSLHSGNEQFF. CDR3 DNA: TGTGCCAGCAGCTTACACAGTGGCAATGAGCAGTTCTTC.

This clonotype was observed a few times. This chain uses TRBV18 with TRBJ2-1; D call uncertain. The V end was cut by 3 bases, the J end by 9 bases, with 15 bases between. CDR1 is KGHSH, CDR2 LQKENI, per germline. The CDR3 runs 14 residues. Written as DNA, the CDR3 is TGTGCCAGCTCACCTGGTGAAGGTTTTGGTGAGCAGTTCTTC. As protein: CASSPGEGFGEQFF.

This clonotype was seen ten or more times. The CDR3 region is CASRDGGTGFQPQHF. As DNA, the CDR3 is TGTGCCAGCAGGGACGGCGGGACAGGGTTCCAGCCCCAGCATTTT. The V and J genes are TRBV2 and TRBJ1-5; 9 bases align to TRBD1. Trimming at V came to 6 bases and at J to 7 bases, leaving 10 bases not matched to a gene. This CDR3 contains 15 residues. From germline, CDR1 is SNHLY and CDR2 FYNNEI.

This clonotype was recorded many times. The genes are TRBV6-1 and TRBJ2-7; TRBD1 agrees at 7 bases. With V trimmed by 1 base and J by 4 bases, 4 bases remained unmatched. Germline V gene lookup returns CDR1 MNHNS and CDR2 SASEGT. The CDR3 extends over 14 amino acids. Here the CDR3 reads CASSEDGTAYEQYF. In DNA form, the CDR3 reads TGTGCCAGCAGTGAAGATGGGACAGCGTACGAGCAGTACTTC.

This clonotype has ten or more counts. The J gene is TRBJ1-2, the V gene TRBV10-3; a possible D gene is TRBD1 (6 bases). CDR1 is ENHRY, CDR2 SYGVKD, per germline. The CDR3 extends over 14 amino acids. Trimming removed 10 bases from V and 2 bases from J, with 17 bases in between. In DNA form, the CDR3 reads TGTGCCACAAGCGGAACCCAGGGGAACTATGGCTACACCTTC. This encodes CATSGTQGNYGYTF.

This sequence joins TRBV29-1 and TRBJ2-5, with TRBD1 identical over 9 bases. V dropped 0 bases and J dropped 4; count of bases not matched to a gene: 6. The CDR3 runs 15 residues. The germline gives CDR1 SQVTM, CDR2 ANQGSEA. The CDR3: CSVEDAQGARETQYF. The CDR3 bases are TGCAGCGTTGAAGATGCACAGGGGGCACGAGAGACCCAGTACTTC.

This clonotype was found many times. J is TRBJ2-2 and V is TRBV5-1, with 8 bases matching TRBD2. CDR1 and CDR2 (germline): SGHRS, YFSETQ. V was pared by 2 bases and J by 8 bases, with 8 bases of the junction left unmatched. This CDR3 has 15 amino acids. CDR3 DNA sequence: TGCGCCAGCAGCTTAGCGGGAGTGAGTGCTGGGGAGCTGTTTTTT. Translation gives CASSLAGVSAGELFF.

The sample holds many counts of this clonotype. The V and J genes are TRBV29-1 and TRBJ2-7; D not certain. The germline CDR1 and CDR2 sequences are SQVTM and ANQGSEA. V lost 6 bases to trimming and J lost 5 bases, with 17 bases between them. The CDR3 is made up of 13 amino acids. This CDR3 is CSVRGVPPHEQYF. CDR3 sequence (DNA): TGCAGCGTCAGAGGCGTCCCACCTCACGAGCAGTACTTC.

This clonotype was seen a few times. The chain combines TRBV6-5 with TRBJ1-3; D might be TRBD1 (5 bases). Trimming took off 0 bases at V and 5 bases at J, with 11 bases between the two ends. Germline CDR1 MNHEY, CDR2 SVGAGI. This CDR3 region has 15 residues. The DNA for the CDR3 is TGTGCCAGCAGTTACTCAACAGGAAGGCGAAACACCATATATTTT. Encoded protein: CASSYSTGRRNTIYF.

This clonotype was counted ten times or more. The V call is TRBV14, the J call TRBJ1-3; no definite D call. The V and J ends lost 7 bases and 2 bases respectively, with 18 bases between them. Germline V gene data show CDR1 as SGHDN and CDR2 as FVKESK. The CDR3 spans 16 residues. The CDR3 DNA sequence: TGTGCCAGCACCCATCCCTGGACGTCTACTGGAAACACCATATATTTT. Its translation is CASTHPWTSTGNTIYF.

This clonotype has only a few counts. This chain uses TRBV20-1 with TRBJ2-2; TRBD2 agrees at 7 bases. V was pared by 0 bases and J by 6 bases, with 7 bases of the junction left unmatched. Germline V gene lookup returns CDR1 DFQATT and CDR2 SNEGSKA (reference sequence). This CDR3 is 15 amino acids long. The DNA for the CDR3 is TGCAGTGCTAGAGATCTGCGGGGGTGGTCCGGGGAGCTGTTTTTT. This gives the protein CSARDLRGWSGELFF.

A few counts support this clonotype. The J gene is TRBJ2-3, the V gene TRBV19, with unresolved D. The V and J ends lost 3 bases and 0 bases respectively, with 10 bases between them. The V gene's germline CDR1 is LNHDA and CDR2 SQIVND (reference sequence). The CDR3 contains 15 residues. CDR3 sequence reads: CASSMGSSSTDTQYF. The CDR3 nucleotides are TGTGCCAGTAGTATGGGATCGAGTAGCACAGATACGCAGTATTTT.